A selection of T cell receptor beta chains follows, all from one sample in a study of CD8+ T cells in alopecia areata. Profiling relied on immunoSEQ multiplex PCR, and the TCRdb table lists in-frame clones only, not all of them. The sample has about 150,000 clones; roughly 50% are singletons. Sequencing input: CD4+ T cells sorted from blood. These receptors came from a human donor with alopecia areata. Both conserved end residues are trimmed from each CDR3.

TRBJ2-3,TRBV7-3,ASSLVPPGTDTQY
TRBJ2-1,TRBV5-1,ASSWGTVNEQF
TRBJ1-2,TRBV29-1,SVEVNGNYGYT
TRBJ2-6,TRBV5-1,ASSSAAAGANVLT
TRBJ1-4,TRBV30,AWNGLPAHNEKLF
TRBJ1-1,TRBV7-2,ASRYTNTEAF
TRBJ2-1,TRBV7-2,ASSPRWQYNEQF
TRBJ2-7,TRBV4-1,ASSQDLSEQY
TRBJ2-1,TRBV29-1,SVEPALPLTDNEQF
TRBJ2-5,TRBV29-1,SVEMAQETQY
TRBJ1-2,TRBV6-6,ASSPDSNYGYT
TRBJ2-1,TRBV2,ASSELGSSYNEQF
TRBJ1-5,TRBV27,ASSPRVGISNQPQH
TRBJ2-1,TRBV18,ASSGDRGQSSYNEQF
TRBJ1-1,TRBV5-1,ASSLDPGWAEAF
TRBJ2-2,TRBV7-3,ASSPSGFTGELF
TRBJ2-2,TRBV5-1,ASTVDTGELF
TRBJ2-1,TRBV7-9,ASSPRIKGGPFNEQF
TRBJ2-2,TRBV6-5,ASSYPSGRRTGELF
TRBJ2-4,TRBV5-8,ASSLRYGGDIQY